A single sample gave rise to the 14 T cell receptor beta chains below, sequenced in a study of T cells in Graves' hyperthyroidism and ophthalmopathy. RNA transcripts gave rise to amplified TCR beta CDR3 regions. First-round RT-PCR of the TCR CDR3 relied on the HTBI primer set. TCRdb re-derived calls from the multiplex PCR reads in MiXCR, one entry per CDR3 protein. The sample includes 700,000 or so distinct CDR3 sequences, about a sixth of them seen just once. The sequenced sample consisted of blood. Source of these receptors: a man younger than 30 with Graves' hyperthyroidism.

A remark on this clonotype: This may be a read error: a much more frequent sequence differs by one nucleotide. V gene TRBV24-1 combines with J gene TRBJ2-7; 8 bases match TRBD2. From germline, CDR1 is KGHDR and CDR2 SFDVKD. Trimming at V came to 1 base and at J to 7 bases, leaving 8 bases not matched to a gene. This CDR3 has 15 residues. The CDR3 protein is CATSDLTAGEGEQYF. The CDR3 bases are TGTGCCACCAGTGATTTAACAGCGGGAGAAGGGGAGCAGTACTTC.

There are many counts of this clonotype. Mismatch with germline at one junction end may stem from a read error. The chain links TRBV20-1 to TRBJ2-3; D is possibly TRBD1 (7 bases). The germline V gene encodes CDR1 DFQATT and CDR2 SNEGSKA (reference sequence). CDR3 length equals 15 residues. The CDR3 protein is CSARDGRRGQDTQYF. CDR3 sequence (DNA): TGCAGCGCTAGAGATGGTAGGCGGGGACAGGATACGCAGTATTTT.

This clonotype has a handful of counts. This rearrangement joins TRBV10-3 to TRBJ1-1, with D possibly matching TRBD1 (6 bases). The V and J ends lost 2 bases and 5 bases respectively, with 18 bases between them. CDR1 ENHRY and CDR2 SYGVKD come from the germline V gene. The CDR3 is 16 residues long. Here the CDR3 reads CAISETSGAGRTEAFF. The DNA for the CDR3 is TGTGCCATCAGTGAGACCTCAGGGGCGGGTAGGACTGAAGCTTTCTTT.

This clonotype was recorded many times. The chain is built from TRBV28 and TRBJ2-7; D is possibly TRBD1 or TRBD2 (5 bases each). The CDR3 has 15 residues. CDR1 MDHEN and CDR2 SYDVKM come from the germline V gene. V was shortened by 8 bases and J by 7 bases, with 24 bases between the two germline ends. The CDR3 nucleotides read TGTGCCAGCTCGACGTCTGCACGGGGCGCCGGAGAGCAGTACTTC. Translating it yields CASSTSARGAGEQYF. The full variable domain, with the rest looked up from reference TRBV28 and TRBJ2-7, is DVKVTQSSRYLVKRTGEKVFLECVQDMDHENMFWYRQDPGLGLRLIYFSYDVKMKEKGDIPEGYSVSREKKERFSLILESASTNQTSMYLCASSTSARGAGEQYFGPGTRLTVT.

Only a few counts were recorded for this clonotype. V is TRBV5-5 and J is TRBJ2-7, with 10 bases aligning to TRBD2. The J segment lost 1 base and the V segment lost 1 base, leaving 11 bases of the junction unmatched. Germline V CDR1 and CDR2: SGHKS, YYEKEE (reference sequence). The CDR3 length is 18 residues. Here the CDR3 reads CASSLLGGAGGFSYEQYF. The CDR3 bases are TGTGCCAGCAGCTTGTTAGGGGGAGCGGGAGGGTTTTCCTACGAGCAGTACTTC.

The chain joins TRBV15 to TRBJ2-1; no clear D gene. Germline assignment: CDR1 LNHNV and CDR2 YYDKDF (reference sequence). The CDR3 is 13 residues long. With 3 bases removed from V and 1 base from J, the gap between germline ends came to 4 bases. The CDR3, as DNA: TGTGCCACCAGCAGTACGTCCTACAATGAGCAGTTCTTC. Protein sequence: CATSSTSYNEQFF.

In its sample, this clonotype was seen many times. The chain uses TRBV2 and TRBJ2-5, with 7 positions matching TRBD2. After removal of 6 bases from V and 9 bases from J, the junction contained 7 bases not matched to a gene. CDR1 is SNHLY and CDR2 is FYNNEI in the germline V gene. This CDR3 has 12 residues. The CDR3 protein is CASSPGRESQYF. CDR3 DNA sequence: TGTGCCAGCAGCCCTGGGAGGGAATCCCAGTACTTC.

The sample holds many counts of this clonotype. The chain carries TRBV7-2 and TRBJ2-3; tentatively, D is TRBD2 (6 bases). With 4 bases removed from V and 4 bases from J, the gap between germline ends came to 9 bases. The CDR3 runs to 13 residues. CDR1 and CDR2 from the germline V gene are SGHTA and FQGNSA. For the CDR3, the DNA is TGTGCCAGCAGCTCGATAGCGGCAGATACGCAGTATTTT. Residues: CASSSIAADTQYF.

This clonotype showed up many times. The V gene is TRBV20-1, the J gene TRBJ2-7; D is perhaps TRBD2 (6 bases). CDR1 and CDR2 from the germline V gene are DFQATT and SNEGSKA (reference sequence). The V end was cut by 3 bases, the J end by 0 bases, with 15 bases between. This CDR3 is 15 amino acids long. The CDR3 DNA follows: TGCAGTGCTAGTGATATGAGGGGAGGCTCCTACGAGCAGTACTTC. Translation gives CSASDMRGGSYEQYF.

The genes are TRBV28 and TRBJ1-1; D is uncertain. Germline V CDR1 and CDR2: MDHEN, SYDVKM. The CDR3 sequence is 14 residues long. Trimming shortened V by 5 bases and J by 7 bases, and 17 bases separated the two germline ends. The CDR3 sequence is CASSPFPQISEAFF. DNA of the CDR3: TGTGCCAGCAGTCCATTCCCCCAGATCAGTGAAGCTTTCTTT.

J is TRBJ1-1 and V is TRBV7-2; TRBD1 is a possible D gene (5 bases). V lost 2 bases to trimming and J lost 0 bases, with 13 bases between them. The CDR3 spans 16 residues. Germline V gene sequence: CDR1 SGHTA, CDR2 FQGNSA. CDR3 coding DNA: TGTGCCAGCAGCTTACGACCCCAAGGGGTGAACACTGAAGCTTTCTTT. It yields the protein CASSLRPQGVNTEAFF.

The chain combines TRBV20-1 with TRBJ2-3, with 8 nucleotides matching TRBD1. The trim removed 5 bases at V and 1 base at J, leaving 5 bases unmatched. CDR1 and CDR2 (germline): DFQATT, SNEGSKA (reference sequence). The CDR3 sequence is 14 residues long. The CDR3 nucleotides are TGCAGTGCTGTGGACAGGGTCGGCACAGATACGCAGTATTTT. Amino acid sequence: CSAVDRVGTDTQYF.

The chain uses TRBV5-1 and TRBJ1-1; 11 nucleotides align to TRBD1. Per the germline V gene, CDR1 is SGHRS and CDR2 is YFSETQ. The CDR3 runs 17 residues. Trimming removed 0 bases from V and 3 bases from J; junction bases left unmatched: 7. CDR3 amino acids: CASSLAPGQGGDTEAFF. CDR3 bases: TGCGCCAGCAGCTTGGCCCCGGGACAGGGGGGGGACACTGAAGCTTTCTTT.

This clonotype has at least ten counts. This chain connects TRBV20-1 to TRBJ2-3; no firm D call. Trimming left V 1 base short and J 1 base short, with 15 bases between. The CDR3 length is 16 residues. Germline V lookup: CDR1 DFQATT, CDR2 SNEGSKA (reference sequence). The CDR3 nucleotides read TGCAGTGCTAGAGTGCTTCTACGGAGAGGCACAGATACGCAGTATTTT. Protein sequence: CSARVLLRRGTDTQYF.